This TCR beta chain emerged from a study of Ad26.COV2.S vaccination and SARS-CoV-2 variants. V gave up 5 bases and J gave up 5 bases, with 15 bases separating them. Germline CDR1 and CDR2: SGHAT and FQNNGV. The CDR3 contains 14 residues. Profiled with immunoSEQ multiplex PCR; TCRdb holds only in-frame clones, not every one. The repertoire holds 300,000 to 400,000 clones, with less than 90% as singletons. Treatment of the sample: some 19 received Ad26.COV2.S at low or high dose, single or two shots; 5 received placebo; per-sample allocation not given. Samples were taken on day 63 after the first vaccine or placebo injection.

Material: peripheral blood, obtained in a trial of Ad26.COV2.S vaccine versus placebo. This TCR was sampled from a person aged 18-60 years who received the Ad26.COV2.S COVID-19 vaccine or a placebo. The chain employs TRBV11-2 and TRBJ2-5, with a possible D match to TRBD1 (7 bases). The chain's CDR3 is CASSPSTGRETQYF. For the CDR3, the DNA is TGTGCCAGCAGCCCCTCGACAGGGAGGGAGACCCAGTACTTC.